The next 9 T cell receptor beta chains were all read from a single sample in a study of T cell responses to AZD1222 COVID-19 vaccine. This table comes from immunoSEQ multiplex PCR, and its TCRdb copy is limited to in-frame clones, with some not included. The sample comprises about 150,000 clones, about nine tenths of which are singletons, and approximately 5.1% rests with the top ten. This specimen was peripheral blood, taken on day 0 of MenACWY control vaccination. The receptors originated from an adult in good health.

The chain couples TRBV5-1 to TRBJ1-4, with TRBD1 as a possible D gene (5 bases). The germline V gene has CDR1 SGHRS and CDR2 YFSETQ. The length of the CDR3 is 14 residues. Trimming stripped 4 bases from V and 3 bases from J, with 10 bases between. Written as DNA, the CDR3 is TGCGCCAGCAGCCGGGACGTCCCTAATGAAAAACTGTTTTTT. This translates into CASSRDVPNEKLFF.

The gene calls are TRBV27 and TRBJ2-1; tentatively, D is TRBD1 (5 bases). Germline V gives CDR1 MNHEY, CDR2 SMNVEV (reference sequence). Between the trimmed V and J ends, which lost 5 bases and 5 bases, there was a span of 10 bases. The CDR3 is 13 residues long. The CDR3 reads CASSTDTHNEQFF. The CDR3 DNA reads TGTGCCAGCAGTACGGACACGCACAATGAGCAGTTCTTC.

As for this clone: In the same sample, other DNA sequences code for this CDR3. V is TRBV11-3 and J is TRBJ2-2, with D tentatively TRBD1 (5 bases). CDR1 and CDR2 from the germline V gene are SGHNT and YENEEA. With 1 base removed from V and 1 base from J, the gap between germline ends came to 7 bases. The CDR3 length is 15 residues. The CDR3 spells CASSLGQGNTGELFF. CDR3 nucleotide sequence: TGTGCCAGCAGCTTAGGGCAGGGGAACACCGGGGAGCTGTTTTTT. The whole variable domain, remainder taken from reference TRBV11-3 and TRBJ2-2, is EAGVVQSPRYKIIEKKQPVAFWCNPISGHNTLYWYLQNLGQGPELLIRYENEEAVDDSQLPKDRFSAERLKGVDSTLKIQPAELGDSAVYLCASSLGQGNTGELFFGEGSRLTVL.

The table lists this clone with a count of one. The chain carries TRBV2 and TRBJ1-1; a weak D match, TRBD1 (5 bases). The CDR3 has 14 amino acids. Germline CDR1 is SNHLY and CDR2 is FYNNEI. Trimming shortened V by 3 bases and J by 3 bases, and 11 bases separated the two germline ends. The CDR3 DNA reads TGTGCCAGCAGTGAGCAGGGTTTGGACACTGAAGCTTTCTTT. Its protein is CASSEQGLDTEAFF.

V usage is TRBV5-4 and J usage is TRBJ2-7; a weak D match, TRBD2 (6 bases). Between the trimmed V and J ends, which lost 4 bases and 4 bases, there was a span of 12 bases. This CDR3 is 13 amino acids long. CDR1 and CDR2 (germline): SGHNT, YYREEE (reference sequence). CDR3 in amino acids: CASSPSSGYEQYV. Written as DNA, the CDR3 is TGTGCCAGCAGCCCCTCGAGCGGGTACGAGCAGTACGTC.

This clone has just one count. The chain links TRBV6-6 to TRBJ2-1; 8 nucleotides align to TRBD1. The length of the CDR3 is 12 residues. V trimming: 7 bases; J trimming: 6 bases; junction bases outside the gene matches: 2. Looked up from germline, CDR1 is MNHNY and CDR2 is SVGAGI (reference sequence). The CDR3 DNA reads as TGTGCCAGCACGGACAGGGCCAATGAGCAGTTCTTC. Translated: CASTDRANEQFF.

This clone was recorded once. The chain combines TRBV4-1 with TRBJ1-4; TRBD1 is a possible D gene (6 bases). The CDR3 is made up of 16 amino acids. CDR1 is MGHRA and CDR2 is YSYEKL in the germline V gene. Trimming stripped 3 bases from V and 4 bases from J, with 15 bases between. The CDR3 DNA follows: TGCGCCAGCAGCCAGAGGGGTGGACAGATTAATGAAAAACTGTTTTTT. Translating gives CASSQRGGQINEKLFF.

V and J are TRBV9 and TRBJ1-5, with D possibly matching TRBD1 (5 bases). The V end lost 1 base, the J end lost 7 bases, and 12 bases lay between the germline ends. The CDR3 consists of 14 residues. Germline V gene data show CDR1 as SGDLS and CDR2 as YYNGEE. The chain's CDR3 is CASSVTGTNQPQHF. DNA for the CDR3: TGTGCCAGCAGCGTAACCGGGACCAACCAGCCCCAGCATTTT.

This chain links TRBV27 with TRBJ1-1; D is ambiguous. This CDR3 comprises 13 residues. Germline CDR1 is MNHEY and CDR2 is SMNVEV (reference sequence). Trimming stripped 3 bases from V and 0 bases from J, with 5 bases between. This CDR3 is CASSFQVNTEAFF. The DNA of the CDR3 is TGTGCCAGCAGTTTTCAGGTGAACACTGAAGCTTTCTTT.